These T cell receptor beta chains were read from a single sample in a study of preoperative IRX-2 immunotherapy in early breast cancer. This table comes from immunoSEQ multiplex PCR, and its TCRdb copy is limited to in-frame clones, with some not included. Here the sample spans fewer than 70,000 clones, approximately 93% being singletons. The specimen was collected from a patient treated with IRX-2 immunotherapy. The receptors stem from a human donor with breast cancer. CDR3s include the opening cysteine and the closing phenylalanine or tryptophan. D genes are given only for firm matches. For some rows the clone size is stated as once, few or many, or as a class when expanded; others skip it.

abundance	j_gene	d_gene	v_gene	CDR3aa	CDR3nt
NA	TRBJ2-4	NA	TRBV7-6	CARAPRDAKNIQYF	TGTGCCCGGGCCCCCCGGGACGCCAAAAACATTCAGTACTTC
NA	TRBJ2-4	NA	TRBV6-1	CAISGDMQNIQYF	TGTGCCATCAGTGGAGACATGCAAAACATTCAGTACTTC
NA	TRBJ1-1	NA	TRBV6-6	CASKGQPGGGTEAFF	TGTGCCAGCAAAGGACAGCCGGGGGGAGGGACTGAAGCTTTCTTT
once	TRBJ2-1	NA	TRBV6-6	CASSLPGYEQFF	TGTGCCAGCAGTCTCCCCGGCTATGAGCAGTTCTTC
NA	TRBJ2-6	NA	TRBV11-3	CASSPSGLSSSGANVLTF	TGTGCCAGCAGCCCGTCGGGACTGTCTAGCTCTGGGGCCAACGTCCTGACTTTC
NA	TRBJ1-3	NA	TRBV7-9	CASSLPGNTIYF	TGTGCCAGCAGCTTGCCGGGAAACACCATATATTTT
NA	TRBJ2-3	TRBD2	TRBV7-2	CASTWTSGSLVAQYF	TGTGCCAGCACCTGGACTAGCGGGAGTCTGGTGGCGCAGTATTTT
NA	TRBJ2-1	TRBD1	TRBV7-2	CASSPGQGRHNEQFF	TGTGCCAGCAGCCCAGGACAGGGGCGGCACAATGAGCAGTTCTTC
NA	TRBJ2-3	NA	TRBV5-6	CASSLGSSFTDTQYF	TGTGCCAGCAGCTTGGGGAGCAGCTTCACAGATACGCAGTATTTT
NA	TRBJ2-2	TRBD1	TRBV2	CASSATGARNTGELFF	TGTGCCAGCAGTGCCACAGGGGCGAGGAACACCGGGGAGCTGTTTTTT
NA	TRBJ2-7	NA	TRBV4-2	CASSQDFATPSF	TGTGCCAGCAGCCAAGATTTTGCGACACCCTCCTTC
NA	TRBJ2-7	TRBD2	TRBV9	CASSGPSGGANEQYF	TGTGCCAGCAGCGGCCCTAGCGGGGGGGCGAACGAGCAGTACTTC
NA	TRBJ1-3	TRBD1	TRBV27	CASSQTGVAQAGNTIYF	TGTGCCAGCAGTCAGACAGGGGTGGCTCAAGCAGGAAACACCATATATTTT
NA	TRBJ2-3	TRBD1	TRBV7-3	CASSRDRPQIPPNPDTQYF	TGTGCCAGCAGTCGGGACAGACCACAAATCCCCCCAAATCCAGATACGCAGTATTTT
NA	TRBJ2-1	TRBD2	TRBV4-2	CASSQVWAGGPFANEQFF	TGTGCCAGCAGCCAAGTTTGGGCGGGAGGACCCTTTGCCAATGAGCAGTTCTTC
NA	TRBJ1-6	NA	TRBV4-3	CASSQDRARFKLVSPLHF	TGCGCCAGCAGCCAAGATCGGGCCCGGTTTAAATTGGTTTCACCCCTCCACTTT
NA	TRBJ2-7	TRBD2	TRBV28	CASSPGGLSSYEQYF	TGTGCCAGCAGTCCGGGGGGACTTAGCTCCTACGAGCAGTACTTC
NA	TRBJ2-2	TRBD1	TRBV11-3	CASSRTGTNTGELFF	TGTGCCAGCAGTAGGACAGGGACGAACACCGGGGAGCTGTTTTTT
once	TRBJ1-5	NA	TRBV10-3	CAIRGDSNQPQHF	TGTGCCATCAGAGGGGATAGCAATCAGCCCCAGCATTTT
NA	TRBJ1-6	NA	TRBV4-3	CASSQDFTQTLGNSPLHF	TGCGCCAGCAGCCAAGATTTTACACAGACGTTGGGAAATTCACCCCTCCACTTT
NA	TRBJ1-1	NA	TRBV7-2	CASSLVGAGVGEAFF	TGTGCCAGCAGCTTAGTGGGGGCAGGGGTCGGTGAAGCTTTCTTT
NA	TRBJ2-3	TRBD1	TRBV7-2	CASSLSGQVTDTQYF	TGTGCCAGCAGCTTATCGGGACAGGTCACAGATACGCAGTATTTT
NA	TRBJ2-3	NA	TRBV7-3	CASSDKFADTQYF	TGTGCCAGCAGTGATAAGTTTGCCGATACGCAGTATTTT
NA	TRBJ2-3	NA	TRBV2	CASSLGGATDTQYF	TGTGCCAGCTCCCTGGGGGGGGCCACAGATACGCAGTATTTT
few	TRBJ2-1	NA	TRBV28	CASSDRTRYNEQFF	TGTGCCAGCAGCGACAGGACCAGATACAATGAGCAGTTCTTC
NA	TRBJ2-5	NA	TRBV19	CASGRTFETQYF	TGTGCCAGTGGTAGAACATTTGAGACCCAGTACTTC
NA	TRBJ2-2	NA	TRBV7-3	CASSFFLGADGELFF	TGTGCCAGCAGCTTTTTCTTGGGGGCCGACGGGGAGCTGTTTTTT
NA	TRBJ2-7	TRBD2	TRBV27	CASSLAFSGTSYEQYF	TGTGCCAGCAGTTTAGCCTTTAGCGGGACATCCTACGAGCAGTACTTC
NA	TRBJ2-7	NA	TRBV7-2	CASRLERDTYEQYF	TGTGCCAGCAGGCTAGAGCGGGACACCTACGAGCAGTACTTC
once	TRBJ2-1	NA	TRBV2	CASRGEGGPGNEQFF	TGTGCCAGCAGGGGTGAGGGGGGGCCTGGGAATGAGCAGTTCTTC
NA	TRBJ2-7	NA	TRBV27	CASSKGDAYEQYF	TGTGCCAGCAGCAAGGGGGACGCCTACGAGCAGTACTTC
NA	TRBJ1-3	NA	TRBV7-6	CASSLAGGNTIYF	TGTGCCAGCAGCTTAGCAGGTGGAAACACCATATATTTT
NA	TRBJ2-3	NA	TRBV4-2	CASSQDFTGGGLTDTQYF	TGTGCCAGCAGCCAAGATTTTACGGGGGGCGGGCTCACAGATACGCAGTATTTT
NA	TRBJ2-5	TRBD1	TRBV7-2	CASSPGTGGAWETQYF	TGTGCCAGCAGCCCCGGGACAGGGGGCGCGTGGGAGACCCAGTACTTC
NA	TRBJ1-4	NA	TRBV2	CASSEGFIATNEKLFF	TGTGCCAGCAGTGAGGGCTTCATTGCAACTAATGAAAAACTGTTTTTT
NA	TRBJ1-5	NA	TRBV4-2	CASSQDRWGPVQHF	TGTGCCAGCAGCCAAGATCGGTGGGGACCGGTCCAGCATTTT
NA	TRBJ2-7	NA	TRBV27	CASSLSFTSEQYF	TGTGCCAGCAGTTTATCTTTCACCTCCGAGCAGTACTTC
NA	TRBJ1-5	TRBD1	TRBV7-2	CASSLATGAREPQHF	TGTGCCAGCAGCTTAGCTACAGGGGCGCGCGAGCCCCAGCATTTT
NA	TRBJ1-2	NA	TRBV28	CASSFQGSSGGYTF	TGTGCCAGCAGTTTTCAGGGAAGCAGTGGAGGCTACACCTTC
NA	TRBJ1-2	NA	TRBV9	CASSHRGGWQYYGYTF	TGTGCCAGCAGCCACCGCGGAGGTTGGCAGTACTATGGCTACACCTTC
NA	TRBJ2-1	TRBD1	TRBV11-3	CASSLFGGGGTGGNNEQFF	TGTGCCAGCAGCTTGTTTGGGGGAGGGGGGACAGGGGGTAACAATGAGCAGTTCTTC
NA	TRBJ2-3	NA	TRBV27	CASSLRPSLSTDTQYF	TGTGCCAGCAGTCTCCGACCATCCCTAAGCACAGATACGCAGTATTTT
NA	TRBJ2-7	NA	TRBV4-1	CASSQDGATSTYEQYF	TGCGCCAGCAGCCAAGATGGGGCGACCTCTACCTACGAGCAGTACTTC
NA	TRBJ2-1	TRBD2	TRBV4-3	CASSQGLSGSRSEQFF	TGCGCCAGCAGCCAAGGCCTTAGCGGGAGTCGGAGTGAGCAGTTCTTC
NA	TRBJ1-2	NA	TRBV7-2	CASSPDRRNSGYTF	TGTGCCAGCAGCCCCGACAGGAGGAACTCTGGCTACACCTTC
NA	TRBJ1-1	TRBD1	TRBV7-2	CASSRRTGVFTNTEAFF	TGTGCCAGCAGTCGCCGGACAGGGGTGTTTACGAACACTGAAGCTTTCTTT
once	TRBJ2-7	NA	TRBV7-9	CASSLALTYEQYF	TGTGCCAGCAGCTTAGCGCTGACCTACGAGCAGTACTTC
NA	TRBJ2-3	NA	TRBV10-3	CAISVDTHTDTQYF	TGTGCCATCAGTGTCGACACTCACACAGATACGCAGTATTTT
NA	TRBJ1-2	NA	TRBV6-5	CASSYSTGVGYTF	TGTGCCAGCAGTTACTCGACCGGGGTCGGCTACACCTTC
NA	TRBJ2-1	NA	TRBV9	CASSGYLGDSYNEQFF	TGTGCCAGCAGCGGATACCTAGGGGACTCCTACAATGAGCAGTTCTTC
NA	TRBJ2-3	NA	TRBV15	CATSRLAGFRGGPEDTQYF	TGTGCCACCAGCAGACTGGCAGGGTTTCGAGGGGGGCCTGAAGATACGCAGTATTTT
NA	TRBJ2-1	NA	TRBV4-2	CASSQGGQGGHNEQFF	TGTGCCAGCAGCCAAGGGGGTCAGGGAGGTCACAATGAGCAGTTCTTC
NA	TRBJ2-3	TRBD1	TRBV4-1	CASSPLNRGPSTDTQYF	TGCGCCAGCAGCCCGTTAAACAGGGGGCCTAGCACAGATACGCAGTATTTT
NA	TRBJ2-3	TRBD1	TRBV28	CASSADRGPWPGTDTQYF	TGTGCCAGCAGCGCCGACAGGGGTCCGTGGCCGGGCACAGATACGCAGTATTTT
NA	TRBJ1-2	NA	TRBV6-6	CASSYPADLYGYTF	TGTGCCAGCAGTTACCCTGCGGACCTCTATGGCTACACCTTC
NA	TRBJ2-7	NA	TRBV2	CASSERESSSSYEQYF	TGTGCCAGCAGTGAACGCGAGTCGTCGAGCTCCTACGAGCAGTACTTC